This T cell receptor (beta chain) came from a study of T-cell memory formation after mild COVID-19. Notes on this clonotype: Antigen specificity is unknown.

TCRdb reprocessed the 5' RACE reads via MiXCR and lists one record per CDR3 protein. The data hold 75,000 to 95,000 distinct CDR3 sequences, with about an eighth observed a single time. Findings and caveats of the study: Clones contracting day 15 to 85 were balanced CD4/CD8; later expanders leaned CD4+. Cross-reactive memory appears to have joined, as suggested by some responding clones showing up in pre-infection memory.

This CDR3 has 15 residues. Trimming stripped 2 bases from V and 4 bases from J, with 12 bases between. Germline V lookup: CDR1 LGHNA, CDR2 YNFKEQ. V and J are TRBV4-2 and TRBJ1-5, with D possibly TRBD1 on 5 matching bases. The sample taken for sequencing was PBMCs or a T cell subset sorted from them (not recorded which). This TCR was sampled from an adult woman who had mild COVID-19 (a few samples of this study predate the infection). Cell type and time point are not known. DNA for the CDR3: TGTGCCAGCAGCCAAATGGAGACAGAAAATCAGCCCCAGCATTTT. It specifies CASSQMETENQPQHF.